The clone carrying this T cell receptor (beta chain) was observed a few times. Its antigen is not known. This sample is part of a study of vaccination and CD4 T cells after COVID-19. The Oncomine TCR Beta short-read assay generated sequence data from the DNA of cultured CD4+ T cells. From the PCR reads, TCRdb called clonotypes with MiXCR, one entry per CDR3 protein. Here the sample spans 13,000 to 15,000 distinct CDR3 sequences, roughly 34% being singletons. Noted treatment: roughly 10-day PBMC culture with coronavirus spike peptide pools or control peptides (ViraFEST assay). The sample was cultured CD4+ T cells from blood. The TCR originated in a human donor with COVID-19.

The CDR3 is CASSSPVSAIYF. CDR3 coding DNA: TGTGCCAGCAGCTCCCCGGTGTCAGCCATATATTTT. This rearrangement joins TRBV12-3 or TRBV12-4 to TRBJ1-3; D gene uncertain. This CDR3 is 12 amino acids long. V was cut by 6 bases and J by 11 bases, with 14 bases left in between.